The 15 T cell receptor beta chains reported below all come from one sample, sequenced in a study of T cells in Graves' hyperthyroidism and ophthalmopathy. Authors of the study amplified TCR beta CDR3 regions from RNA transcripts. The TCR CDR3 was amplified in a first-round RT-PCR using the HTBI primer set. TCRdb fed the multiplex PCR reads into MiXCR, producing one record per CDR3 protein. The sample shows some 690,000 distinct CDR3 sequences, 15% to 20% of them seen only once. Sample: blood. The receptors come from a man aged 50-60 years with Graves' hyperthyroidism.

The V gene is TRBV19, the J gene TRBJ1-3; D is ambiguous. V lost 2 bases and J lost 2, with 7 bases in between. CDR3 length: 14 amino acids. The germline gives CDR1 LNHDA, CDR2 SQIVND (reference sequence). In nucleotides, the CDR3 is TGTGCCAGTAGTATACCCGGGGCTGGAAACACCATATATTTT. It encodes CASSIPGAGNTIYF. The variable domain in full, with the rest retrieved from reference TRBV19 and TRBJ1-3, is DGGITQSPKYLFRKEGQNVTLSCEQNLNHDAMYWYRQDPGQGLRLIYYSQIVNDFQKGDIAEGYSVSREKKESFPLTVTSAQKNPTAFYLCASSIPGAGNTIYFGEGSWLTVV.

The chain combines TRBV3-1 with TRBJ2-7, with TRBD2 matching 11 bases. This CDR3 has 18 residues. From germline, CDR1 is LGHDT and CDR2 YNNKEL (reference sequence). With 0 bases clipped from V and 1 base from J, the junction kept 8 bases outside the gene matches. The CDR3 DNA sequence: TGTGCCAGCAGCCAAGATAGGTTAGCTAGCGGGAGGTCCTACGAGCAGTACTTC. Protein product: CASSQDRLASGRSYEQYF.

The chain has TRBV19 and TRBJ2-1; tentatively, D is TRBD2 (5 bases). This CDR3 comprises 12 residues. The V end was cut by 1 base, the J end by 9 bases, with 7 bases between. Germline V gene sequence: CDR1 LNHDA, CDR2 SQIVND (reference sequence). CDR3 protein: CASSIGGSEQFF. The CDR3 DNA is TGTGCCAGTAGTATAGGAGGGAGTGAGCAGTTCTTC.

This clonotype occurred many times. The chain carries TRBV12-3 or TRBV12-4 and TRBJ2-5; 8 nucleotides match TRBD1. J lost 9 bases, V lost 8 bases, and 17 bases had no gene match. CDR3 size: 15 residues. DNA for the CDR3: TGTGCCAGCCGCCCGATGGCAGGGGGCCCAAGGGCCCAGTACTTC. Residues: CASRPMAGGPRAQYF.

The chain uses TRBV2 and TRBJ1-5, with TRBD1 as a possible D gene (5 bases). Germline V gene data show CDR1 as SNHLY and CDR2 as FYNNEI. Trimming took 5 bases from V and 6 from J, leaving 17 bases between them. The length of the CDR3 is 15 residues. The CDR3 coding sequence is TGTGCCAGCAGTTACGGGTTTGGGGGAAGTCAGCCCCAGCATTTT. Protein: CASSYGFGGSQPQHF.

This clonotype was observed many times. V usage is TRBV27 and J usage is TRBJ2-1; D possibly matches TRBD1 or TRBD2 (5 bases each). The germline gives CDR1 MNHEY, CDR2 SMNVEV (reference sequence). The CDR3 has 16 residues. Trimming left V 0 bases short and J 7 bases short, with 16 bases between. The CDR3 DNA reads TGTGCCAGCAGTTTATCTATCTGGCGAGGGGTTAATGAGCAGTTCTTC. It encodes CASSLSIWRGVNEQFF.

This clonotype was seen ten or more times. The chain carries TRBV20-1 and TRBJ2-1, with D perhaps TRBD2 (5 bases). The V gene's germline CDR1 is DFQATT and CDR2 SNEGSKA (reference sequence). The CDR3 is made up of 16 amino acids. The V end was cut by 0 bases, the J end by 3 bases, with 15 bases between. In DNA form, the CDR3 reads TGCAGTGCTAGAGATCTTACGCCCGCGGGCTACAATGAGCAGTTCTTC. It encodes CSARDLTPAGYNEQFF.

This clonotype has just a few counts. This chain links TRBV25-1 with TRBJ2-7; D is unresolved. V lost 3 bases and J lost 2, with 8 bases in between. Germline-derived CDR1 and CDR2 are MGHDK and SYGVNS. This CDR3 comprises 13 residues. DNA of the CDR3: TGTGCCAGCAGTGACCCTATAACCTACGAGCAGTACTTC. This gives the protein CASSDPITYEQYF.

This clonotype appeared a few times. The chain employs TRBV7-2 and TRBJ2-7; 9 bases map to TRBD1. CDR3 length: 15 residues. CDR1 and CDR2 (germline): SGHTA, FQGNSA. J was trimmed by 2 bases and V by 4 bases; bases with no gene match: 6. The CDR3 region is CASSSDRDRAYEQYF. The DNA for the CDR3 is TGTGCCAGCAGCTCAGACCGGGACAGGGCCTACGAGCAGTACTTC. The full variable domain, rest sourced from reference TRBV7-2 and TRBJ2-7, is GAGVSQSPSNKVTEKGKDVELRCDPISGHTALYWYRQSLGQGLEFLIYFQGNSAPDKSGLPSDRFSAERTGGSVSTLTIQRTQQEDSAVYLCASSSDRDRAYEQYFGPGTRLTVT.

V usage is TRBV7-9 and J usage is TRBJ2-5; 8 bases match TRBD1. Germline V gene data show CDR1 as SEHNR and CDR2 as FQNEAQ (reference sequence). CDR3 length: 14 amino acids. V was clipped by 3 bases and J by 5 bases; unmatched bases: 5. CDR3 nucleotides: TGTGCCAGCAGCTTCTCAGGGGGCGCGGAGACCCAGTACTTC. As protein: CASSFSGGAETQYF.

The chain links TRBV13 to TRBJ1-2; D may be TRBD1 (6 bases). The length of the CDR3 is 15 residues. V was cut by 5 bases and J by 2 bases, with 15 bases left in between. Germline lookup yields CDR1 PRHDT and CDR2 FYEKMQ (reference sequence). The CDR3, as DNA: TGTGCCAGCAGCATGGGACATAATACGAACTATGGCTACACCTTC. This codes for CASSMGHNTNYGYTF.

This clonotype came up many times. V gene TRBV28 combines with J gene TRBJ2-1, with TRBD2 as a possible D gene (5 bases). This CDR3 region has 16 residues. Trimming left V 4 bases short and J 0 bases short, with 13 bases between. Germline V lookup: CDR1 MDHEN, CDR2 SYDVKM. CDR3 loop: CASSSYVATSYNEQFF. For the CDR3, the DNA is TGTGCCAGCAGTTCATACGTAGCGACCTCCTACAATGAGCAGTTCTTC.

The chain carries TRBV7-9 and TRBJ2-2; the D is unclear. The germline CDR1 and CDR2 sequences are SEHNR and FQNEAQ (reference sequence). V lost 1 base to trimming and J lost 7 bases, with 13 bases between them. The length of the CDR3 is 15 residues. CDR3 DNA: TGTGCCAGCAGCTTAGTCGGCCCTTTGGGCGGGGAGCTGTTTTTT. Amino acids: CASSLVGPLGGELFF.

The chain joins TRBV19 to TRBJ1-1; 9 bases agree with TRBD1. V dropped 3 bases and J dropped 7; count of bases not matched to a gene: 6. The germline V gene has CDR1 LNHDA and CDR2 SQIVND (reference sequence). The length of the CDR3 is 14 residues. The CDR3 here is CASSIQGQGGEAFF. The DNA for the CDR3 is TGTGCCAGTAGTATTCAGGGACAGGGTGGTGAAGCTTTCTTT.

The genes are TRBV29-1 and TRBJ1-2; 9 nucleotides line up with TRBD1. Trimming took 7 bases from V and 4 from J; bases not matched to a gene: 7. Germline V gene data show CDR1 as SQVTM and CDR2 as ANQGSEA. The CDR3 sequence is 13 residues long. For the CDR3, the DNA is TGCAGCGCGGGGGACAGGGAAAGCTATGGCTACACCTTC. Translated, it gives CSAGDRESYGYTF. Full variable domain (outside the CDR3, taken from reference TRBV29-1 and TRBJ1-2): SAVISQKPSRDICQRGTSLTIQCQVDSQVTMMFWYRQQPGQSLTLIATANQGSEATYESGFVIDKFPISRPNLTFSTLTVSNMSPEDSSIYLCSAGDRESYGYTFGSGTRLTVV.